A single sample gave rise to the 19 T cell receptor beta chains below, sequenced in a study of T cells in Graves' hyperthyroidism and ophthalmopathy. Amplified regions were TCR beta CDR3 sequences from RNA transcripts. Using the HTBI primer set, a first-round RT-PCR was run on the TCR CDR3. TCRdb reanalysed the multiplex PCR reads using MiXCR and keeps one entry per CDR3 protein. The sample contains about 590,000 distinct CDR3 sequences, 14% of which appear only once. The sequencing input was blood. The receptors were sampled from a woman younger than 35 with Graves' ophthalmopathy.

This clonotype was seen many times. The rearrangement uses TRBV30 and TRBJ1-6, with D possibly matching TRBD1 (6 bases). The V end was cut by 7 bases, the J end by 10 bases, with 17 bases between. The CDR3 is 13 amino acids. Germline V lookup: CDR1 GTSNPN, CDR2 SVGIG (reference sequence). The CDR3 is CASADRRGSPLHF. The DNA for the CDR3 is TGTGCCTCCGCCGACAGGAGAGGCTCACCCCTCCACTTT.

With regard to this clonotype: This may be a read error, as it is one base from a much larger clone. The final CDR3 position lacks the conserved phenylalanine or tryptophan, pointing to a likely read error. The rearrangement uses TRBV29-1 and TRBJ2-1, with 7 bases lining up with TRBD2. Germline values: CDR1 SQVTM, CDR2 ANQGSEA. Trimming removed 3 bases from V and 2 bases from J; junction bases left unmatched: 4. The CDR3 covers 14 residues. CDR3 protein: CSVDQRGTYNEQFL. The CDR3 DNA sequence: TGCAGCGTTGACCAGCGGGGCACCTACAATGAGCAGTTCCTC.

This clonotype was seen at least ten times. This sequence joins TRBV15 and TRBJ1-1; unclear D gene. Germline CDR1 is LNHNV and CDR2 is YYDKDF (reference sequence). The ends were cut back, 5 bases at V and 0 bases at J, with 19 bases in the middle. The length of the CDR3 is 17 residues. CDR3 loop: CATSPLKAGILNTEAFF. In DNA, the CDR3 is TGTGCCACCAGCCCCCTAAAGGCAGGTATTTTGAACACTGAAGCTTTCTTT.

In regard to this clonotype: The junction shows a germline mismatch at one end, possibly a read error. This chain connects TRBV5-1 to TRBJ2-4; perhaps TRBD1 as D (5 bases). This CDR3 spans 16 amino acids. Germline V CDR1 and CDR2: SGHRS, YFSETQ. The CDR3 region has the DNA TGCGCCGGCAGCTTGGAAGGGGTGATAGCCAAAAACATTCAGTACTTC. Protein: CAGSLEGVIAKNIQYF.

This clonotype has at least ten counts. The J gene is TRBJ2-3, the V gene TRBV20-1, with TRBD1 matching over 8 bases. V was clipped by 5 bases and J by 7 bases; unmatched bases: 11. Germline CDR1 is DFQATT and CDR2 is SNEGSKA (reference sequence). The CDR3 consists of 14 residues. CDR3 amino acids: CSALQGDLPNTQYF. The CDR3 DNA reads as TGCAGTGCTTTACAGGGGGACCTACCTAATACGCAGTATTTT.

There are a few counts of this clonotype. This chain connects TRBV5-8 to TRBJ2-2, with a possible D match to TRBD2 (5 bases). The CDR3 spans 17 residues. V gave up 4 bases and J gave up 5 bases, with 21 bases separating them. The germline CDR1 and CDR2 sequences are SGHTS and YDEGEE. In DNA form, the CDR3 reads TGTGCCAGCAGCCTGATTCTGAGGACGGGGTTGACCGGGGAGCTGTTTTTT. Its protein is CASSLILRTGLTGELFF.

This clonotype was picked up many times. The V gene is TRBV12-3 or TRBV12-4, the J gene TRBJ1-6; D is undetermined. The CDR3 runs to 14 residues. V was pared by 5 bases and J by 4 bases, with 9 bases between. CDR3 coding DNA: TGTGCCAGCAGTACCTCGCAGTATAATTCACCCCTCCACTTT. This sequence encodes CASSTSQYNSPLHF.

The V gene is TRBV2, the J gene TRBJ1-5; the match to TRBD1 covers 7 bases. CDR3 length equals 15 residues. The ends lost 5 bases at V and 6 bases at J; junction bases unmatched: 10. CDR1 is SNHLY, CDR2 FYNNEI, per germline. The CDR3 coding sequence is TGTGCCAGCAGTCTCCAGGGGGAGGGAGGTCAGCCCCAGCATTTT. Translating it yields CASSLQGEGGQPQHF.

The sample holds many counts of this clonotype. V and J are TRBV12-3 or TRBV12-4 and TRBJ2-1, with D unclear. There are 13 residues in the CDR3. Trimming removed 2 bases from V and 4 bases from J, with 6 bases in between. The CDR3 is CASSLMSYNEQFF. The CDR3 DNA follows: TGTGCCAGCAGTTTAATGTCTTACAATGAGCAGTTCTTC.

The chain combines TRBV15 with TRBJ2-7, with D hard to call. Trimming removed 2 bases from V and 0 bases from J, with 11 bases in between. CDR3 length: 15 residues. The germline V gene has CDR1 LNHNV and CDR2 YYDKDF (reference sequence). The CDR3 is CATSRTSSPSYEQYF. The CDR3 coding sequence is TGTGCCACCAGCAGAACGTCTAGTCCCTCCTACGAGCAGTACTTC.

The CDR3 region is CASSQDGAGELFF. The CDR3 bases are TGTGCCAGCAGCCAAGATGGGGCCGGGGAGCTGTTTTTT. The chain carries TRBV3-1 and TRBJ2-2; D is undetermined. V was trimmed by 0 bases and J by 6 bases, leaving 5 bases between them. From germline, CDR1 is LGHDT and CDR2 YNNKEL (reference sequence). CDR3 length: 13 amino acids.

The V and J genes are TRBV6-2 or TRBV6-3 and TRBJ1-1, with D unresolved. From germline, CDR1 is MNHEY and CDR2 SVGEGT. The V and J ends lost 2 bases and 4 bases respectively, with 8 bases between them. The CDR3 loop spans 13 amino acids. Here the CDR3 reads CASSYHFRTEAFF. CDR3 coding DNA: TGTGCCAGCAGTTACCATTTTCGCACTGAAGCTTTCTTT.

The J gene is TRBJ2-5, the V gene TRBV18; TRBD1 might be the D (5 bases). V gave up 2 bases and J gave up 0 bases, with 7 bases separating them. CDR1 and CDR2 (germline): KGHSH, LQKENI. The CDR3 runs to 14 residues. CDR3 DNA: TGTGCCAGCTCACCAGGGGCAGACCAAGAGACCCAGTACTTC. Amino acids: CASSPGADQETQYF. The variable domain in full, completed from reference TRBV18 and TRBJ2-5, reads NAGVMQNPRHLVRRRGQEARLRCSPMKGHSHVYWYRQLPEEGLKFMVYLQKENIIDESGMPKERFSAEFPKEGPSILRIQQVVRGDSAAYFCASSPGADQETQYFGPGTRLLVL.

This clonotype was recorded many times. V usage is TRBV11-1 and J usage is TRBJ1-1; no definite D call. V was shortened by 4 bases and J by 3 bases, with 9 bases between the two germline ends. The CDR3 totals 13 residues. Germline V gene sequence: CDR1 SGHAT, CDR2 FQDESV (reference sequence). The DNA for the CDR3 is TGTGCCAGCAGCTCCCAGGAGGACACTGAAGCTTTCTTT. Its translation: CASSSQEDTEAFF.

The table lists this clonotype with a few counts. The J gene is TRBJ1-4, the V gene TRBV7-9; D is unresolved. V lost 2 bases to trimming and J lost 14 bases, with 12 bases between them. Looked up from germline, CDR1 is SEHNR and CDR2 is FQNEAQ (reference sequence). This CDR3 is built from 12 residues. CDR3 amino acids: CASSLIGEGLFF. In nucleotides, the CDR3 is TGTGCCAGCAGCTTAATCGGAGAAGGTCTGTTTTTT.

In this sample, this clonotype turned up a few times. This chain joins TRBV19 and TRBJ2-3; TRBD2 might be the D (5 bases). The germline V gene has CDR1 LNHDA and CDR2 SQIVND (reference sequence). Trimming removed 10 bases at V and 0 bases at J, with 17 bases between. The CDR3 totals 15 residues. The DNA of the CDR3 is TGTGCCACCAGTTCTAGCTGGCCTAGCACAGATACGCAGTATTTT. Protein: CATSSSWPSTDTQYF.

This clonotype has a count of ten or more. This chain links TRBV28 with TRBJ1-2, with D hard to call. This CDR3 has 14 amino acids. Germline CDR1 MDHEN, CDR2 SYDVKM. V was clipped by 6 bases and J by 7 bases, with 18 bases between them. The CDR3 sequence: CASRTNSAGSGYTF. CDR3 in DNA: TGTGCCAGCAGAACGAATTCGGCGGGGAGTGGCTACACCTTC.

This clonotype was seen ten or more times. V is TRBV6-1 and J is TRBJ2-5; 7 nucleotides line up with TRBD1. Germline CDR1 and CDR2: MNHNS and SASEGT. After removal of 6 bases from V and 1 base from J, the junction contained 5 bases not matched to a gene. This CDR3 is built from 14 residues. CDR3 amino acids: CASRPGTVQETQYF. CDR3 DNA sequence: TGTGCCAGCAGACCCGGGACAGTCCAAGAGACCCAGTACTTC.

Many counts were recorded for this clonotype. V is TRBV6-5 and J is TRBJ2-3, with D perhaps matching TRBD2 (6 bases). Trimming removed 2 bases from V and 5 bases from J, with 17 bases in between. CDR3 length equals 16 residues. Germline values: CDR1 MNHEY, CDR2 SVGAGI. DNA of the CDR3: TGTGCCAGCAGTTACCGTCTACTAGCCCGAGGAGATACGCAGTATTTT. Translated, it gives CASSYRLLARGDTQYF.